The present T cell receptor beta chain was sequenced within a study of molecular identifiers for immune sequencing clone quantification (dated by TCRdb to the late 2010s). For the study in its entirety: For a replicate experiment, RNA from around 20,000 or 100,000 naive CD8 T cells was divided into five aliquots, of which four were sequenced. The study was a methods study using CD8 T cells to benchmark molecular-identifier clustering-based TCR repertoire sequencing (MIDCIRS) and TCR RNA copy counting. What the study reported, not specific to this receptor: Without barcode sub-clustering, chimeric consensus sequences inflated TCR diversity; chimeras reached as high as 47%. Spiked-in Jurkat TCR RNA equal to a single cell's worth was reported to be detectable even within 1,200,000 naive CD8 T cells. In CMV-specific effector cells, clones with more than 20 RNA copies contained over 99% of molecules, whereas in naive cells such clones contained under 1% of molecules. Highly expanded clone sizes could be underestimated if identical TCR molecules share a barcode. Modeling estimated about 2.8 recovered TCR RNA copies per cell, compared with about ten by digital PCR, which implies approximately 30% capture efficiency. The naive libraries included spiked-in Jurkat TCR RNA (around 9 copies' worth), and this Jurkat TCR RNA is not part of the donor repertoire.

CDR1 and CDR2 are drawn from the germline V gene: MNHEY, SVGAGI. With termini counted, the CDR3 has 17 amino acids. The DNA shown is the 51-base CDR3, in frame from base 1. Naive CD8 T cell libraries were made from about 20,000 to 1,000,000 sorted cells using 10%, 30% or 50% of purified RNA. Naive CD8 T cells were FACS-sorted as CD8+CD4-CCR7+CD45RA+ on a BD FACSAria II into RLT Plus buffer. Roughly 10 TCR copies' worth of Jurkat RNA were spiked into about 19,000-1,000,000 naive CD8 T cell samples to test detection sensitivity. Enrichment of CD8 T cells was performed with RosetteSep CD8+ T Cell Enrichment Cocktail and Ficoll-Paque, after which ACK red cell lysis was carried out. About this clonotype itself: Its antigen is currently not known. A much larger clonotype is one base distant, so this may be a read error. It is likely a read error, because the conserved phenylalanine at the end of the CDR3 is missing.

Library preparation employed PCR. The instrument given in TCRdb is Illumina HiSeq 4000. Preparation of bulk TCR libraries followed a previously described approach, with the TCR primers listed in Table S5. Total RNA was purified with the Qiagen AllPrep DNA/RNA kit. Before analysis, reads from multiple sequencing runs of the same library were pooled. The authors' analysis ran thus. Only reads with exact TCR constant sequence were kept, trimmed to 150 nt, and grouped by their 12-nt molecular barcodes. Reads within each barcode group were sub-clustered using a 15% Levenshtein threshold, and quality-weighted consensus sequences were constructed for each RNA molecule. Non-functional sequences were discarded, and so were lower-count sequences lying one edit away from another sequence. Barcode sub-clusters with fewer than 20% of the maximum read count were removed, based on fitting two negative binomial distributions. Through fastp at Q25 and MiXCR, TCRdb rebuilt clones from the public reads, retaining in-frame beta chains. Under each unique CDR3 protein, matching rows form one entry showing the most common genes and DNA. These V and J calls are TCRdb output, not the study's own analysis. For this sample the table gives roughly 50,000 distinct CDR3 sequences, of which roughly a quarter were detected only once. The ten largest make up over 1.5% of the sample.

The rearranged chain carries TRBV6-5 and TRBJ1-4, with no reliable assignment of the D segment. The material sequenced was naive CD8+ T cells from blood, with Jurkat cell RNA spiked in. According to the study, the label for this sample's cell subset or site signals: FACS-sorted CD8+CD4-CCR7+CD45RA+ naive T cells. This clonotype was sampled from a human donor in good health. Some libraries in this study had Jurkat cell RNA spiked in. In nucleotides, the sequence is TGTGCCAGCAGTTACTCGAACCGGGCGGTATGGAATGAAAAGCTGTTTATT. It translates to CASSYSNRAVWNEKLFI.